This T cell receptor (beta chain) derives from a study of response to subunit inactivated influenza vaccine. A single record per CDR3 protein comes from TCRdb applying MiXCR to the RT-PCR reads. The table records 630,000 or so distinct CDR3 sequences, roughly 14% of them present only once. This clonotype was counted a few times. The antigen remains undetermined. General study results and limits: It was suggested by the authors that few new T cells are recruited by each seasonal influenza vaccination.

This CDR3 has 15 amino acids. After removal of 5 bases from V and 3 bases from J, the junction contained 5 bases not matched to a gene. J is TRBJ2-2 and V is TRBV12-3 or TRBV12-4; 8 bases are a match to TRBD1. The receptor was isolated from a man in his fifties or sixties who received an inactivated influenza vaccine. The material was PBMCs from blood, obtained about 12 days after vaccination. The CDR3 spells CASSIRQGYTGELFF. CDR3 nucleotides: TGTGCCAGCAGTATAAGACAGGGGTACACCGGGGAGCTGTTTTTT.